This record covers a single T cell receptor (beta chain). Its antigen is undetermined. The sample is drawn from a study of cytomegalovirus exposure and HLA in healthy donors. It was with 60 Vbeta and 13 Jbeta primers that the PCR ran. The authors' processing: Some 10 million of the about 80 million unique TCR beta chains counted in a later analysis were shared. The assay was immunoSEQ multiplex PCR, and TCRdb's table has in-frame clones only and misses some. The V and J calls and clone size are taken from that table; D and trimming were inferred from the DNA. The data show more than 150,000 clones, with 76% seen just once and 2.5% held by the top ten. Trimming removed 6 bases from V and 5 bases from J; junction bases left unmatched: 6. Per germline, CDR1 MNHEY and CDR2 SMNVEV (reference sequence). The CDR3 spans 13 residues. Study-wide findings and caveats: Another analysis was done later, and it associated fewer than 20,000 TCR beta sequences with HLA alleles at 0.05 false discovery rate. Researchers reported in a later analysis that common viral pathogens appeared linked to several top clusters. The study had only CMV serostatus as immune exposure information.

Sequencing was performed on PBMCs. The chain has TRBV27 and TRBJ2-5; 7 positions agree with TRBD1. This clonotype was obtained from a woman aged 30 to 39 in good health and CMV-seropositive. CDR3 region: CASSGTVGETQYF. CDR3 DNA sequence: TGTGCCAGCAGCGGGACAGTCGGGGAGACCCAGTACTTC.